This T cell receptor (beta chain) is from a study of T cell responses to AZD1222 COVID-19 vaccine. Study-wide results and caveats: Vaccine-associated CD4 TCRs ranged over spike, dominating at 160-218 and 743-854. None of the repertoires were sampled until the peak T cell response had passed.

V was clipped by 7 bases and J by 3 bases; unmatched bases: 6. CDR3 length: 13 amino acids. Germline V gene sequence: CDR1 SEHNR, CDR2 FQNEAQ (reference sequence). Assay: immunoSEQ multiplex PCR; the TCRdb copy retains only in-frame clones and omits some. The table records about 74,000 clones, 85% to 95% of them present only once. On this clone itself: Its antigen is not known.

V usage is TRBV7-9 and J usage is TRBJ2-7; 7 bases fit TRBD1. This clonotype was obtained from an adult who received the AZD1222 COVID-19 vaccine. The sample was peripheral blood, taken 28 days after the second AZD1222 dose. For the CDR3, the DNA is TGTGCCAGCACCCCCACAGGGGACTACGAGCAGTACTTC. It encodes CASTPTGDYEQYF.